The 12 T cell receptor beta chains reported below all come from one sample, sequenced in a study of CD8 T cells in Susac syndrome. With random hexamers, about 0.45 to 1 ug RNA was reverse transcribed. MiXCR was run by TCRdb on the immunoSEQ multiplex PCR reads, yielding one entry per CDR3 protein. The table records some 180,000 distinct CDR3 sequences, just under 95% of them present only once. The sequenced sample consisted of CD4+ T cells from PBMCs. All receptors derive from a human donor with Susac syndrome.

This chain joins TRBV7-9 and TRBJ2-1; 9 bases align to TRBD2. This CDR3 is 17 amino acids long. The germline CDR1 and CDR2 sequences are SEHNR and FQNEAQ (reference sequence). The V gene end was trimmed by 2 bases and the J gene end by 4 bases; junction bases not matched to a gene: 9. The CDR3 loop reads CASSLWGSTSGYNEQFF. The CDR3 nucleotides read TGTGCCAGCAGCTTATGGGGTTCAACTAGCGGGTACAATGAGCAGTTCTTC.

The chain links TRBV9 to TRBJ2-1, with D possibly matching TRBD2 (6 bases). Trimming shortened V by 0 bases and J by 4 bases, and 11 bases separated the two germline ends. The germline CDR1 and CDR2 sequences are SGDLS and YYNGEE. There are 15 residues in the CDR3. The CDR3 loop is CASSVDGGTYNEQFF. The DNA of the CDR3 is TGTGCCAGCAGCGTAGATGGCGGGACGTACAATGAGCAGTTCTTC.

V is TRBV2 and J is TRBJ2-2, with TRBD1 as a possible D gene (6 bases). This CDR3 comprises 17 residues. Trimming pared 2 bases from V and 2 bases from J, leaving 15 bases between. Germline V gene sequence: CDR1 SNHLY, CDR2 FYNNEI. CDR3 DNA: TGTGCCAGCAGTGAATTGGGTTGGGACATAAACACCGGGGAGCTGTTTTTT. Translation gives CASSELGWDINTGELFF.

The gene calls are TRBV7-9 and TRBJ1-1, with a tentative D call TRBD1 (5 bases). Looked up from germline, CDR1 is SEHNR and CDR2 is FQNEAQ (reference sequence). Trimming shortened V by 1 base and J by 10 bases, and 10 bases separated the two germline ends. This CDR3 comprises 12 residues. In DNA form, the CDR3 reads TGTGCCAGCAGCTTAGGGGGGATTGCAGCTTTCTTT. Its translation: CASSLGGIAAFF. The full variable domain, with the rest looked up from reference TRBV7-9 and TRBJ1-1, is DTGVSQNPRHKITKRGQNVTFRCDPISEHNRLYWYRQTLGQGPEFLTYFQNEAQLEKSRLLSDRFSAERPKGSFSTLEIQRTEQGDSAMYLCASSLGGIAAFFGQGTRLTVV.

This clonotype came up a few times. The chain combines TRBV19 with TRBJ2-7, with D perhaps matching TRBD2 (6 bases). The CDR3 has 14 amino acids. Per germline, CDR1 LNHDA and CDR2 SQIVND (reference sequence). V gave up 8 bases and J gave up 5 bases, with 19 bases separating them. The CDR3 reads CASGTPQGGHEQYF. DNA for the CDR3: TGTGCCAGTGGGACTCCCCAGGGTGGCCACGAGCAGTACTTC.

The chain is built from TRBV5-1 and TRBJ2-7; 8 bases align to TRBD1. The CDR3 length is 15 residues. Germline CDR1 SGHRS, CDR2 YFSETQ. J gave up 0 bases and V 4 bases, and 6 bases lay outside the gene matches. The chain's CDR3 is CASSRSQGASYEQYF. The CDR3 nucleotides are TGCGCCAGCAGCCGAAGCCAGGGGGCCTCCTACGAGCAGTACTTC.

This rearrangement joins TRBV7-2 to TRBJ2-1; D not certain. This CDR3 has 13 amino acids. The germline V gene has CDR1 SGHTA and CDR2 FQGNSA. The V end was cut by 3 bases, the J end by 7 bases, with 10 bases between. For the CDR3, the DNA is TGTGCCAGCAGCTTGGGAAGTGCGAATGAGCAGTTCTTC. Translating it yields CASSLGSANEQFF.

CDR3 nucleotide sequence: TGTGCCTGGAACCGGACAGGGAGGTATGGCTACACCTTC. This sequence encodes CAWNRTGRYGYTF. The chain has TRBV30 and TRBJ1-2, with 8 bases fitting TRBD1. Losses at the gene ends were 4 bases for V and 5 bases for J; bases not matched to a gene: 6. In germline, CDR1 is GTSNPN, CDR2 SVGIG (reference sequence). This CDR3 comprises 13 residues.

The chain links TRBV29-1 to TRBJ2-2; 7 nucleotides align to TRBD1. The trim removed 7 bases at V and 1 base at J, leaving 6 bases unmatched. Germline CDR1 is SQVTM and CDR2 is ANQGSEA. This CDR3 spans 14 amino acids. Here the CDR3 reads CSAYRDRNTGELFF. The CDR3 DNA reads as TGCAGCGCCTATCGGGACAGGAACACCGGGGAGCTGTTTTTT.

The chain employs TRBV4-2 and TRBJ1-2; no firm D call. V dropped 1 base and J dropped 4 bases, with 4 bases sitting between them. The CDR3 length is 12 residues. Germline V gene data show CDR1 as LGHNA and CDR2 as YNFKEQ. The DNA for the CDR3 is TGTGCCAGCAGCCAAGGAGCCTATGGCTACACCTTC. It encodes CASSQGAYGYTF.

The chain employs TRBV12-3 or TRBV12-4 and TRBJ1-5; D not resolved. The CDR3 covers 12 residues. V lost 3 bases to trimming and J lost 11 bases, with 11 bases between them. CDR3 sequence (DNA): TGTGCCAGCAGTTTCTCGGGGAGGTCCCAGCATTTT. Amino acid sequence: CASSFSGRSQHF.

This sequence joins TRBV30 and TRBJ1-3, with D uncertain. With 0 bases removed from V and 2 bases from J, the gap between germline ends came to 2 bases. The CDR3 contains 12 residues. Per germline, CDR1 GTSNPN and CDR2 SVGIG (reference sequence). In DNA form, the CDR3 reads TGTGCCTGGAGTGTAACTGGAAACACCATATATTTT. Residues: CAWSVTGNTIYF.